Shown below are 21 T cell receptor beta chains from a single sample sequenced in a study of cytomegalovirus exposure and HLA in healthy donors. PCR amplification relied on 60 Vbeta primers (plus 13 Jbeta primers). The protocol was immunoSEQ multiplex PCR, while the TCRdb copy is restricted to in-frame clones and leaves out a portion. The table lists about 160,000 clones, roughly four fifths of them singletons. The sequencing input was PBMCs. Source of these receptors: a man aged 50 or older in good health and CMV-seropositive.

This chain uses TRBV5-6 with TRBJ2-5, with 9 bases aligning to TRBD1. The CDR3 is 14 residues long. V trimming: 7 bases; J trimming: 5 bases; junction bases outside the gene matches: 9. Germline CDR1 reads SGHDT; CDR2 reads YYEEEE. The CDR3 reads CASWAGQGWETQYF. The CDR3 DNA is TGTGCCAGCTGGGCGGGACAGGGCTGGGAGACCCAGTACTTC.

The CDR3 DNA reads TGTGCCAGCAGCTTAGGAGGGTTTGAGCCCCAGCATTTT. Encoded protein: CASSLGGFEPQHF. This sequence joins TRBV7-9 and TRBJ1-5, with D hard to call. This CDR3 comprises 13 residues. Germline V gene sequence: CDR1 SEHNR, CDR2 FQNEAQ (reference sequence). V was shortened by 1 base and J by 8 bases, with 9 bases between the two germline ends.

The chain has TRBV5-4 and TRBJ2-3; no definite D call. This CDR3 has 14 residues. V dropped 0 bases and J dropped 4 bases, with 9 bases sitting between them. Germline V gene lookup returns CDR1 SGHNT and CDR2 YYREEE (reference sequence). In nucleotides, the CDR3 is TGTGCCAGCAGCTTGGTTAGTAGCTCAGATACGCAGTATTTT. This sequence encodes CASSLVSSSDTQYF.

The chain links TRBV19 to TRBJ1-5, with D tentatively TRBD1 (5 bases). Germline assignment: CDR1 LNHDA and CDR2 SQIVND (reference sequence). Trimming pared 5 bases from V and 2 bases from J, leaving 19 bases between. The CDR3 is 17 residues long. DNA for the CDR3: TGTGCCAGTAGTCCCAAGTGGGGTGTAGGGGGCAATCAGCCCCAGCATTTT. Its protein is CASSPKWGVGGNQPQHF.

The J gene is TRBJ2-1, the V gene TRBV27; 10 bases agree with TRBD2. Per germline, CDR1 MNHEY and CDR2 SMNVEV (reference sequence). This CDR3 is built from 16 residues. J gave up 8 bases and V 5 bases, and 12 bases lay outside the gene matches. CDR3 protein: CASSRFSGLANDEQFF. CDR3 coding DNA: TGTGCCAGCAGTCGATTCTCGGGACTAGCGAACGATGAGCAGTTCTTC.

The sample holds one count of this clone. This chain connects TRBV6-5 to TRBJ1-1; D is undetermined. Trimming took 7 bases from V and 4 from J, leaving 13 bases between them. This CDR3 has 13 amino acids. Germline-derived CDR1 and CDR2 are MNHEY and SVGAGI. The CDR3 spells CASIKSGSTEAFF. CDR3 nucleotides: TGTGCCAGCATTAAAAGTGGTAGCACTGAAGCTTTCTTT.

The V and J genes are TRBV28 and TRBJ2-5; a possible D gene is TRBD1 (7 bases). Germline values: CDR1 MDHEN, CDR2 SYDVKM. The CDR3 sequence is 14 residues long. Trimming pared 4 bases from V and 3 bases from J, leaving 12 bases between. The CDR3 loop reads CASSSGDREETQYF. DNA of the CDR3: TGTGCCAGCAGTTCGGGAGACAGGGAAGAGACCCAGTACTTC.

The CDR3 is CASSFGTGFYEQYF. In DNA, the CDR3 is TGTGCCAGCAGCTTCGGCACAGGCTTCTACGAGCAGTACTTC. The chain joins TRBV7-2 to TRBJ2-7; maybe TRBD1 (5 bases). The CDR3 has 14 amino acids. The germline gives CDR1 SGHTA, CDR2 FQGNSA. Trimming cost V 3 bases and J 3 bases, with 12 bases left between them.

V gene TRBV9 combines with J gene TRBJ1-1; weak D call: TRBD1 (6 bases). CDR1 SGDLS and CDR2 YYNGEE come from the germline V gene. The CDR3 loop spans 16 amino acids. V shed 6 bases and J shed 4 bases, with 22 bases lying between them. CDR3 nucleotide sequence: TGTGCCAGCACAAGAACCCCTGGACAGAAGAGCACTGAAGCTTTCTTT. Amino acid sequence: CASTRTPGQKSTEAFF.

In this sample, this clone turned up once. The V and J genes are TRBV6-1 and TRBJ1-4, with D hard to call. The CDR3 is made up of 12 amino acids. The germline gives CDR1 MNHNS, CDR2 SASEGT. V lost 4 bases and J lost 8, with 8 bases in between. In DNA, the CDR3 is TGTGCCAGCAGTGTCTATCACGAAAAACTGTTTTTT. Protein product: CASSVYHEKLFF.

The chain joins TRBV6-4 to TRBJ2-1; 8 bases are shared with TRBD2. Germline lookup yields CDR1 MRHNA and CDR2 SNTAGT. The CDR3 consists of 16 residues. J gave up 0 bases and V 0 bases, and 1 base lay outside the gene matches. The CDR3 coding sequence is TGTGCCAGCAGTGACTCGGGGACTAGCTCCTACAATGAGCAGTTCTTC. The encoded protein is CASSDSGTSSYNEQFF.

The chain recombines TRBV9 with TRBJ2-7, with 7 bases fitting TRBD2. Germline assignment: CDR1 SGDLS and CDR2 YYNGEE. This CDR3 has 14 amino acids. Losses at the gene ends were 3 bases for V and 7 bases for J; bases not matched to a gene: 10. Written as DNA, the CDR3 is TGTGCCAGCAGCGGGGAGGGACCCGGGTCGGAGCAGTACTTC. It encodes CASSGEGPGSEQYF.

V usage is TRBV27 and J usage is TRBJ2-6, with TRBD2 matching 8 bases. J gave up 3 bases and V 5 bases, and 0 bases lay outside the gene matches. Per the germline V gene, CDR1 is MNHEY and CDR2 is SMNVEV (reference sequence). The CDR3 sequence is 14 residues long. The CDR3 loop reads CASSSGSGANVLTF. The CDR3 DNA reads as TGTGCCAGCAGTAGCGGGAGTGGGGCCAACGTCCTGACTTTC.

The CDR3 nucleotides are TGTGCCAGCAGTGAAGCCATTCAGGGGCTCTCAGATACGCAGTATTTT. Translation: CASSEAIQGLSDTQYF. J is TRBJ2-3 and V is TRBV6-1; D might be TRBD1 (6 bases). The germline gives CDR1 MNHNS, CDR2 SASEGT. Deletions cut 0 bases from V and 4 bases from J, with 14 bases between. The CDR3 spans 16 residues.

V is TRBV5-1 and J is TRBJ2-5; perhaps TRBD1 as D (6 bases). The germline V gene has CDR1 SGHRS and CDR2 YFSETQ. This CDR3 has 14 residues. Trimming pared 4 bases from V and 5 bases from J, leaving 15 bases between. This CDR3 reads CASSNGQISETQYF. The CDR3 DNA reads TGCGCCAGCAGCAACGGACAGATTTCGGAGACCCAGTACTTC.

CDR3 in DNA: TGTGCCAGCAGTTACGGACAGGGAACCCACGAGCAGTACTTC. It yields the protein CASSYGQGTHEQYF. This chain uses TRBV6-6 with TRBJ2-7; 8 nucleotides align to TRBD1. CDR3 length: 14 residues. V lost 2 bases to trimming and J lost 5 bases; unmatched junction nucleotides: 5. Per the germline V gene, CDR1 is MNHNY and CDR2 is SVGAGI (reference sequence).

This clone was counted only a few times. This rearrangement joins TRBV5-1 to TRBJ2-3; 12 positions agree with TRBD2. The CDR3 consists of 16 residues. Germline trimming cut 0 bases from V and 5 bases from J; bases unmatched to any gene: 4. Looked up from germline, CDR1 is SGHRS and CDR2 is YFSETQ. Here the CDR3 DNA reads TGCGCCAGCAGCTTGGCTCTAGCGGGAGGGGTAGATACGCAGTATTTT. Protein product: CASSLALAGGVDTQYF.

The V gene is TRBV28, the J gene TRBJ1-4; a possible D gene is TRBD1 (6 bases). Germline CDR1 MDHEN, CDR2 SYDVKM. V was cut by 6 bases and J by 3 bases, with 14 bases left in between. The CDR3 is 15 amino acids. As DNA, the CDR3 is TGTGCCAGCAGGCCCACGGGGGGCGCTAATGAAAAACTGTTTTTT. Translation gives CASRPTGGANEKLFF.

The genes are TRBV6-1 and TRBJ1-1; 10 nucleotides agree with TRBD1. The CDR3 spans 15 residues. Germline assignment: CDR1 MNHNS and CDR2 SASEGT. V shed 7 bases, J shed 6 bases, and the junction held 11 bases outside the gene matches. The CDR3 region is CASIRDRGRTAEAFF. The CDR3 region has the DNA TGTGCCAGCATTAGAGACAGGGGGCGCACCGCTGAAGCTTTCTTT.

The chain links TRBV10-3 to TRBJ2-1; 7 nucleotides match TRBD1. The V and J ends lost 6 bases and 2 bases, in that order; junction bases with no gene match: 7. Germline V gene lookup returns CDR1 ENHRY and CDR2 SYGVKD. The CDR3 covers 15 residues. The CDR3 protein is CAIRASGTAYNEQFF. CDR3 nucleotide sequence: TGTGCCATCAGGGCCTCAGGGACAGCCTACAATGAGCAGTTCTTC.

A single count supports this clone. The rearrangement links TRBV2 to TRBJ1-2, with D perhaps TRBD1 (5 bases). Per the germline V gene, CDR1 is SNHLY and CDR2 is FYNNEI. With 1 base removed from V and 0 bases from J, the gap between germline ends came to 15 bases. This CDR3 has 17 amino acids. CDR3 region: CASSEGRGGAPNYGYTF. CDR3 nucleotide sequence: TGTGCCAGCAGTGAAGGGAGGGGCGGAGCCCCTAACTATGGCTACACCTTC.